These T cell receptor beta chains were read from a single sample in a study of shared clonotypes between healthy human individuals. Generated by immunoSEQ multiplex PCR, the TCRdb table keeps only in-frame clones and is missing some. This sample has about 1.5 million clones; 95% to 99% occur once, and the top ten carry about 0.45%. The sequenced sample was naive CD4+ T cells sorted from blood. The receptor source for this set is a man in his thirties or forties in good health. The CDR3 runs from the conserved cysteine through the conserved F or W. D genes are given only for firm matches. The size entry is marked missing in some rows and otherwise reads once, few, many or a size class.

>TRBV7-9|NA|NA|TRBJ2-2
CASSKSGTFTGELFF
TGTGCCAGCAGCAAATCCGGGACGTTCACCGGGGAGCTGTTTTTT
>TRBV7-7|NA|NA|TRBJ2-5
CASSLGGPETQYF
TGTGCCAGCAGCTTAGGTGGCCCAGAGACCCAGTACTTC
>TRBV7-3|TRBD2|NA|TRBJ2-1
CASSLTIGTSGRGNEQFF
TGTGCCAGCAGCTTAACGATAGGGACTAGCGGGAGGGGAAATGAGCAGTTCTTC
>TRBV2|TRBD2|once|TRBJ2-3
CASSDSGSADTQYF
TGTGCCAGCAGTGATAGCGGGTCAGCAGATACGCAGTATTTT
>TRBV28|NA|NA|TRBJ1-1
CATTFQGNTEAFF
TGTGCCACTACGTTTCAGGGAAACACTGAAGCTTTCTTT
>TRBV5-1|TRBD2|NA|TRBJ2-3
CASSSGLAGAFTDTQYF
TGCGCCAGCAGCTCGGGACTAGCGGGGGCTTTCACAGATACGCAGTATTTT
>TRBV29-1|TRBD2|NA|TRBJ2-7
CSVVREGLYEQYF
TGCAGCGTTGTAAGGGAGGGCTTGTACGAGCAGTACTTC
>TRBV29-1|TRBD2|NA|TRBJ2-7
CSVGPGGSEQYF
TGCAGCGTTGGTCCGGGAGGATCCGAGCAGTACTTC
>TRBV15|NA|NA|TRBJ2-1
CATSRGTPSSYNEQFF
TGTGCCACCAGCAGAGGGACTCCCAGCTCCTACAATGAGCAGTTCTTC
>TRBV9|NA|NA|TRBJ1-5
CASSVVPDSNQPQHF
TGTGCCAGCAGCGTAGTACCAGATAGCAATCAGCCCCAGCATTTT
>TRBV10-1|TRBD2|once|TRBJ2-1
CASSGTSGGGKQFF
TGCGCCAGCAGTGGGACTAGCGGGGGCGGAAAGCAGTTCTTC
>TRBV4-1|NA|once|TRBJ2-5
CASSQALSASGQETQYF
TGCGCCAGCAGCCAAGCCCTCTCGGCCAGCGGCCAAGAGACCCAGTACTTC
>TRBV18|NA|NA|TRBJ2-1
CASSSGGFEQFF
TGTGCCAGCTCATCCGGTGGATTTGAGCAGTTCTTC
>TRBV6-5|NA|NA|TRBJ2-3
CASNRGTQQYF
TGTGCCAGCAATAGGGGGACACAACAGTATTTT
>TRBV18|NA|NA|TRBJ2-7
CASSPVEGGGISKQYF
TGTGCCAGCTCACCAGTCGAAGGGGGAGGCATCTCAAAGCAGTACTTC
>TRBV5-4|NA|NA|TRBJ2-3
CASTVRDTDTQYF
TGTGCCAGCACTGTCAGGGACACAGATACGCAGTATTTT
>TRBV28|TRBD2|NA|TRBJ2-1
CASSFLAGGPGEQFF
TGTGCCAGCAGTTTTTTGGCGGGAGGGCCTGGTGAGCAGTTCTTC
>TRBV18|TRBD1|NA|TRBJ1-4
CASSPRQGAATNEKLFF
TGTGCCAGCTCACCAAGACAGGGGGCGGCAACTAATGAAAAACTGTTTTTT
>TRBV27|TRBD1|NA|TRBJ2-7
CASKELGQGANEQYF
TGTGCCAGCAAAGAATTGGGACAGGGGGCAAATGAGCAGTACTTC
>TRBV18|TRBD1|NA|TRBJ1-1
CASSPFTSGTGANEAFF
TGTGCCAGCTCACCATTTACCTCGGGTACAGGGGCCAATGAAGCTTTCTTT
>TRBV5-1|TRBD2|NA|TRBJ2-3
CASSFAGGSDTQYF
TGCGCCAGCAGCTTCGCGGGAGGCTCAGATACGCAGTATTTT
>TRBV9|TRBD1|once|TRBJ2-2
CASSADREVMDGELFF
TGTGCCAGCAGCGCCGACAGGGAAGTTATGGACGGGGAGCTGTTTTTT
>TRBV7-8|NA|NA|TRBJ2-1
CASSLARGPYNEQFF
TGTGCCAGCAGCTTAGCTCGGGGGCCATACAATGAGCAGTTCTTC